This TCR beta chain is from a study of OX40 agonist ivuxolimab in advanced cancers. Background on the study: Partial responses were recorded for three patients, including one with hepatocellular carcinoma and two with cutaneous melanoma.

V was clipped by 6 bases and J by 3 bases; unmatched bases: 10. This CDR3 spans 16 amino acids. Germline values: CDR1 GTSNPN, CDR2 SVGIG (reference sequence). Profiled with immunoSEQ multiplex PCR; TCRdb holds only in-frame clones, not every one. The top ten hold about 2.7% of the sample, which has about 34,000 clones, around 84% seen once. Only one count was recorded for this clone. This chain links TRBV30 with TRBJ2-3, with 12 bases matching TRBD2. The source material was CD4+ or CD8+ T cells sorted from blood, sampled in a trial of the OX40 agonist ivuxolimab. The TCR originated in an adult with an advanced solid tumor such as melanoma, head and neck, liver or kidney cancer. This chain's CDR3 is CACGTSGRSGTDTQYF. The CDR3 DNA reads TGTGCCTGCGGTACTAGCGGGAGGAGTGGGACAGATACGCAGTATTTT. Looking up the rest from reference TRBV30 and TRBJ2-3 gives the full variable domain: SQTIHQWPATLVQPVGSPLSLECTVEGTSNPNLYWYRQAAGRGLQLLFYSVGIGQISSEVPQNLSASRPQDRQFILSSKKLLLSDSGFYLCACGTSGRSGTDTQYFGPGTRLTVL.